The 12 T cell receptor beta chains below come from one sample, sequenced in a study of T cell responses to AZD1222 COVID-19 vaccine. The repertoire was sequenced with immunoSEQ multiplex PCR; TCRdb's copy has only in-frame clones and lacks some. The sample lists some 80,000 clones; 80% to 90% were seen once. Here the sequenced sample was peripheral blood, taken on day 0 of AZD1222 vaccination. Receptors originate from an adult in good health.

This chain connects TRBV3-1 (or the pseudogene TRBV3-2) to TRBJ1-1; possible D gene TRBD1, 5 bases. This CDR3 spans 13 amino acids. With 4 bases removed from V and 10 bases from J, the gap between germline ends came to 16 bases. Germline V gives CDR1 LGHDT, CDR2 YNNKEL (reference sequence). CDR3 residues: CASSPPGLLLAFF. In nucleotides, the CDR3 is TGTGCCAGCAGCCCCCCAGGGCTGCTCCTAGCTTTCTTT.

V usage is TRBV7-9 and J usage is TRBJ1-2; D is ambiguous. Germline V CDR1 and CDR2: SEHNR, FQNEAQ (reference sequence). The CDR3 sequence is 13 residues long. The V gene lost 2 bases and the J gene lost 7 bases, with 11 bases spanning the gap. The CDR3 here is CASSLQGLAGYTF. For the CDR3, the DNA is TGTGCCAGCAGCTTACAAGGGTTAGCTGGCTACACCTTC.

The V and J genes are TRBV7-2 and TRBJ1-6; TRBD1 might be the D (5 bases). CDR1 and CDR2 (germline): SGHTA, FQGNSA. CDR3 length: 15 residues. The V end was cut by 1 base, the J end by 7 bases, with 11 bases between. The CDR3 nucleotides read TGTGCCAGCAGCTTAGTGGGGGTGGGGAATTCACCCCTCCACTTT. Encoded protein: CASSLVGVGNSPLHF.

The rearrangement links TRBV7-9 to TRBJ1-1, with D maybe TRBD1 (5 bases). Germline values: CDR1 SEHNR, CDR2 FQNEAQ (reference sequence). CDR3 length: 12 amino acids. V dropped 11 bases and J dropped 4 bases, with 14 bases sitting between them. As DNA, the CDR3 is TGTGCCGCAGAAACAGGAAGCACTGAAGCTTTCTTT. Amino acids: CAAETGSTEAFF.

The chain is built from TRBV7-3 and TRBJ1-1; 8 positions agree with TRBD1. The CDR3 covers 14 residues. The V segment lost 3 bases and the J segment 1 base; nucleotides outside the gene matches: 1. Per germline, CDR1 SGHTA and CDR2 FQGTGA. The CDR3 spells CASSFDRGNTEAFF. CDR3 bases: TGTGCCAGCAGCTTCGACAGGGGGAACACTGAAGCTTTCTTT. The full variable domain, in which reference TRBV7-3 and TRBJ1-1 provide the parts outside the CDR3, is GAGVSQTPSNKVTEKGKYVELRCDPISGHTALYWYRQSLGQGPEFLIYFQGTGAADDSGLPNDRFFAVRPEGSVSTLKIQRTERGDSAVYLCASSFDRGNTEAFFGQGTRLTVV.

This rearrangement joins TRBV3-1 (or the pseudogene TRBV3-2) to TRBJ1-1, with D unclear. This CDR3 is built from 11 residues. V lost 3 bases to trimming and J lost 11 bases, with 10 bases between them. Germline V gives CDR1 LGHDT, CDR2 YNNKEL (reference sequence). CDR3 sequence reads: CASSQSGWAFF. The CDR3 coding sequence is TGTGCCAGCAGCCAGTCAGGATGGGCTTTCTTT.

The chain employs TRBV9 and TRBJ2-3, with 7 positions matching TRBD1. Germline lookup yields CDR1 SGDLS and CDR2 YYNGEE. The CDR3 extends over 16 amino acids. The V gene end was trimmed by 4 bases and the J gene end by 3 bases; junction bases not matched to a gene: 11. CDR3 residues: CASSYPRQGVTDTQYF. For the CDR3, the DNA is TGTGCCAGCAGCTACCCCCGGCAGGGGGTTACAGATACGCAGTATTTT.

The gene calls are TRBV7-3 and TRBJ1-2, with 7 bases aligning to TRBD1. The CDR3 has 14 residues. The V segment lost 5 bases and the J segment 4 bases; nucleotides outside the gene matches: 7. The germline V gene has CDR1 SGHTA and CDR2 FQGTGA. CDR3 amino acids: CASSPTGDSYGYTF. The CDR3 coding sequence is TGTGCCAGCAGCCCAACCGGGGACAGCTATGGCTACACCTTC.

The chain couples TRBV18 to TRBJ1-2; 7 nucleotides agree with TRBD1. The CDR3 runs 14 residues. V was clipped by 5 bases and J by 2 bases; unmatched bases: 5. Germline V gene data show CDR1 as KGHSH and CDR2 as LQKENI. In nucleotides, the CDR3 is TGTGCCAGCTCAGCGACAGGGCAGAACTATGGCTACACCTTC. Protein: CASSATGQNYGYTF. Supplemented by reference TRBV18 and TRBJ1-2, the full variable domain reads NAGVMQNPRHLVRRRGQEARLRCSPMKGHSHVYWYRQLPEEGLKFMVYLQKENIIDESGMPKERFSAEFPKEGPSILRIQQVVRGDSAAYFCASSATGQNYGYTFGSGTRLTVV.

V and J are TRBV4-3 and TRBJ1-1; 9 nucleotides agree with TRBD1. CDR3 length equals 15 residues. V was pared by 4 bases and J by 6 bases, with 9 bases of the junction left unmatched. Germline assignment: CDR1 LGHNA and CDR2 YSLEER. CDR3 nucleotide sequence: TGCGCCAGCAGCCGAGGACAGGGGAAAGTTTCTGAAGCTTTCTTT. Translated, it gives CASSRGQGKVSEAFF.

The chain employs TRBV10-3 and TRBJ1-2; D possibly corresponds to TRBD1 (5 bases). The CDR3 has 12 amino acids. The V end lost 9 bases, the J end lost 7 bases, and 15 bases lay between the germline ends. Germline V gives CDR1 ENHRY, CDR2 SYGVKD. Written as DNA, the CDR3 is TGTGCCATAAATACCGGGGGAACTGGCTACACCTTC. This sequence encodes CAINTGGTGYTF.

The chain links TRBV18 to TRBJ2-7, with unresolved D. In germline, CDR1 is KGHSH, CDR2 LQKENI. The CDR3 is 14 residues long. Trimming took 6 bases from V and 4 from J, leaving 16 bases between them. In DNA form, the CDR3 reads TGTGCCAGCTCGGCCGGCCCGGCCGTGTACGAGCAGTACTTC. Its translation: CASSAGPAVYEQYF. The complete variable domain, with remaining parts taken from reference TRBV18 and TRBJ2-7, reads NAGVMQNPRHLVRRRGQEARLRCSPMKGHSHVYWYRQLPEEGLKFMVYLQKENIIDESGMPKERFSAEFPKEGPSILRIQQVVRGDSAAYFCASSAGPAVYEQYFGPGTRLTVT.